Listed below are T cell receptor beta chains from one sample, sequenced in a study of blood T cell repertoires in COVID-19. Libraries were prepared by immunoSEQ multiplex PCR; TCRdb keeps only in-frame clonotypes and omits some of them. Among approximately 350,000 clones, roughly 90% were seen once, and the ten largest hold 0.95% to 1.5%. The sample was peripheral blood. The receptors originated from a man between 35 and 55 years old with acute or convalescent COVID-19. The CDR3 runs from the conserved cysteine through the conserved F or W. The D gene is left open where the match is weak. Clone size is not always given. Where it is, it says once, few, many or a class for expanded clones.

v_call	d_call	j_call	clone_size	cdr3_nt	cdr3_aa
TRBV29-1	NA	TRBJ1-2	NA	TGCAGCGTTGAAGATGGGGCAGGCTACACCTTC	CSVEDGAGYTF
TRBV11-2	NA	TRBJ2-7	NA	TGTGCCAGCAGCTTGTCATGGCAGACCTACGAGCAGTACTTC	CASSLSWQTYEQYF
TRBV20-1	NA	TRBJ1-2	NA	TGCAGTGCTAGTCAGACCAGACAAACCAACTATGGCTACACCTTC	CSASQTRQTNYGYTF
TRBV14	NA	TRBJ1-1	NA	TGTGCCAGCAGCCAAGAAGGGGGGAACACTGAAGCTTTCTTT	CASSQEGGNTEAFF
TRBV27	NA	TRBJ2-3	NA	TGTGCCAGCAGTTTATATAATACAGGAACAGATACGCAGTATTTT	CASSLYNTGTDTQYF
TRBV4-1	TRBD1	TRBJ2-7	NA	TGCGCCAGCAGCCAACGGGACAGGGGTTACGAGCAGTACTTC	CASSQRDRGYEQYF
TRBV6-2/TRBV6-3	TRBD1	TRBJ2-7	few	TGTGCCAGCAGTTACGGGACAGGTCCCTACGAGCAGTACTTC	CASSYGTGPYEQYF
TRBV4-1	TRBD1	TRBJ2-3	NA	TGCGCCAGCAGCCAAGAATATCGGGACAGCGCCCAGTATTTT	CASSQEYRDSAQYF
TRBV27	NA	TRBJ1-2	NA	TGTGCCAGCAGTTTATCGCAGGCGAATGGCTACACCTTC	CASSLSQANGYTF
TRBV2	NA	TRBJ1-1	NA	TGTGCCAGCCCAAAGACAGTGAACACTGAAGCTTTCTTT	CASPKTVNTEAFF
TRBV14	TRBD1	TRBJ1-2	NA	TGTGCCAGCAGCCAAGATCCAGGGGGGTGGAATGGCTACACCTTC	CASSQDPGGWNGYTF
TRBV9	TRBD1	TRBJ2-2	NA	TGTGCCAGCAGCGTAGCTCCCCGGACAGGGAACACCGGGGAGCTGTTTTTT	CASSVAPRTGNTGELFF
TRBV21-1	NA	TRBJ2-7	few	TGTGCCAATTCGGGACTAGCGGGGTACGAGCAGTACTTC	CANSGLAGYEQYF
TRBV18	NA	TRBJ1-4	NA	TGTGCCATCCAAGAGACAGGCCCTTCAGGGTACAAACTGTTTTTT	CAIQETGPSGYKLFF
TRBV12-3/TRBV12-4	TRBD1	TRBJ1-1	NA	TGTGCCAGCATGGACAGGGCGAACACTGAAGCTTTCTTT	CASMDRANTEAFF
TRBV28	TRBD2	TRBJ2-7	NA	TGTGCCAGCAGGATAGCGGGGGGGACTATCTCCTCCTACGAGCAGTACTTC	CASRIAGGTISSYEQYF
TRBV6-6	NA	TRBJ1-4	NA	TGTGCCAGCACCCTACAGGGATTTTCCGAAAAACTGTTTTTT	CASTLQGFSEKLFF
TRBV6-2/TRBV6-3	TRBD2	TRBJ2-1	few	TGTGCCAGCAGTTACGGTAGCGGGGGCTACAATGAGCAGTTCTTC	CASSYGSGGYNEQFF
TRBV2	NA	TRBJ2-3	once	TGTGCCAGCAGTGACAGGCCCAACACAGATACGCAGTATTTT	CASSDRPNTDTQYF
TRBV19	NA	TRBJ1-4	NA	TGTGCCAGTAGTATAGCGGGAGAAAAACTGTTTTTT	CASSIAGEKLFF
TRBV28	NA	TRBJ2-7	once	TGTGCCAGCATAGGGGGAGGGCCTAGGTACGAGCAGTACTTC	CASIGGGPRYEQYF
TRBV19	TRBD1	TRBJ1-3	NA	TGTGCCAGTACCGAGGGGGCAGGGTATGGCTCTGGAAACACCATATATTTT	CASTEGAGYGSGNTIYF
TRBV28	NA	TRBJ1-1	NA	TGTGCCAGCAGTTTACTCTATCAGGGGTATCGGAACACTGAAGCTTTCTTT	CASSLLYQGYRNTEAFF
TRBV5-1	NA	TRBJ2-3	NA	TGCGCCAGCAGCAAAGGAGGACCCACAGATACGCAGTATTTT	CASSKGGPTDTQYF
TRBV5-8	TRBD2	TRBJ2-7	NA	TGTGCCAGCAGCTTGGGTACTAGCGGCATGAGCTCCTACGAGCAGTACTTC	CASSLGTSGMSSYEQYF
TRBV9	NA	TRBJ1-6	NA	TGTGCCAGCAGCGGTACAGGGAACTCACCCCTCCACTTT	CASSGTGNSPLHF
TRBV12-3/TRBV12-4	NA	TRBJ1-1	once	TGTGCCAGCGTTGTAGGGGGGAACACTGAAGCTTTCTTT	CASVVGGNTEAFF
TRBV16	NA	TRBJ1-6	NA	TGTGCCAGCAGCCAATCTCCAGGATATAATTCACCCCTCCACTTT	CASSQSPGYNSPLHF
TRBV7-3	NA	TRBJ1-2	NA	TGTGCCAGCAGCTTGGAGGGCTTCTATGGCTACACCTTC	CASSLEGFYGYTF
TRBV5-1	TRBD2	TRBJ2-3	NA	TGCGCCAGCAGCGCAAGCGGGGGCCCCACAGATACGCAGTATTTT	CASSASGGPTDTQYF
TRBV7-3	NA	TRBJ2-7	NA	TGTGCCAGCAGCCCCACAGGCTCTCACGAGCAGTACTTC	CASSPTGSHEQYF
TRBV29-1	TRBD1	TRBJ1-2	few	TGCAGCGTTGACGGGACAGATAACTATGGCTACACCTTC	CSVDGTDNYGYTF
TRBV18	NA	TRBJ2-2	NA	TGTGCCAGCATGGACAGGAACACCGGGGAGCTGTTTTTT	CASMDRNTGELFF
TRBV6-5	TRBD1	TRBJ2-2	NA	TGTGCCAGAGGGACAGACACGAACACCGGGGAGCTGTTTTTT	CARGTDTNTGELFF
TRBV10-3	TRBD2	TRBJ2-2	NA	TGTGCCATCAAACTAGCGGGAGGCGCCGGGGAGCTGTTTTTT	CAIKLAGGAGELFF
TRBV4-3	TRBD2	TRBJ2-3	NA	TGCGCCAGCAGCCAAGATCTCACGCTAGCGGGGGCCACGGTGCCAGATACGCAGTATTTT	CASSQDLTLAGATVPDTQYF
TRBV27	NA	TRBJ2-1	NA	TGTGCCAGCAGTTTAGGGGCCGGGTTCAATGAGCAGTTCTTC	CASSLGAGFNEQFF
TRBV5-1	TRBD2	TRBJ2-3	NA	TGCGCCAGCGGACAGCGGGGGGGCCCCACAGATACGCAGTATTTT	CASGQRGGPTDTQYF
TRBV7-2	NA	TRBJ1-5	few	TGTGCCAGCAGCAGACACGATAATCAGCCCCAGCATTTT	CASSRHDNQPQHF
TRBV28	NA	TRBJ1-2	NA	TGTGCCAGCAGTTTATCAGGGGAGTATGGCTACACCTTC	CASSLSGEYGYTF
TRBV10-3	NA	TRBJ1-3	NA	TGTGCCATCAGTGAGTCGCAGGCTGGAAACACCATATATTTT	CAISESQAGNTIYF
TRBV12-3/TRBV12-4	NA	TRBJ1-1	NA	TGTGCCAGCAGTTTACCAGGGAACACTGAAGCTTTCTTT	CASSLPGNTEAFF
TRBV28	TRBD2	TRBJ2-5	NA	TGTGCCAGCAGTTTAACTAGCGGGGGACCCCAAGAGACCCAGTACTTC	CASSLTSGGPQETQYF
TRBV6-5	TRBD1	TRBJ1-6	NA	TGTGCCAGCAGTTACTCCGAGACAGGGTTGTCACCCCTCCACTTT	CASSYSETGLSPLHF
TRBV27	TRBD2	TRBJ2-7	NA	TGTGCCAGCAGTTTCACTAGCGGGGACTACGAGCAGTACTTC	CASSFTSGDYEQYF
TRBV27	NA	TRBJ1-5	NA	TGTGCCAGCAGTTCCTCCGCGGATCAGCCCCAGCATTTT	CASSSSADQPQHF
TRBV19	TRBD1	TRBJ1-4	NA	TGTGCCAGTAGTATGAGGACAGGGGGTGAAAAACTGTTTTTT	CASSMRTGGEKLFF
TRBV29-1	NA	TRBJ1-1	NA	TGCAGCGCTGGGGAGCTGAACACTGAAGCTTTCTTT	CSAGELNTEAFF
TRBV3-1/TRBV3-2	NA	TRBJ2-5	NA	TGTGCCAGCAGCCAGAGGCGGGGTCATCAAGAGACCCAGTACTTC	CASSQRRGHQETQYF
TRBV27	TRBD1	TRBJ2-1	NA	TGTGCCAGCAGTCCATGGGACAGGGGCAATGAGCAGTTCTTC	CASSPWDRGNEQFF
TRBV9	TRBD2	TRBJ2-5	NA	TGTGCCAGCAGCGCCACCGGGACTAGTCGATTGTCTGTGCAGGAGACCCAGTACTTC	CASSATGTSRLSVQETQYF
TRBV9	TRBD1	TRBJ1-3	NA	TGTGCCAGCAGCGTAGACGGGACAGCGAGCTCTGGAAACACCATATATTTT	CASSVDGTASSGNTIYF
TRBV10-2	TRBD2	TRBJ2-7	NA	TGCGCCAGCAGTGATACTCGGACTAGTCTTTTATCCGAGCAGTACTTC	CASSDTRTSLLSEQYF
TRBV29-1	NA	TRBJ2-7	NA	TGCAGCGTTAGAGGGTGGGGAAACTACGAGCAGTACTTC	CSVRGWGNYEQYF
TRBV6-5	NA	TRBJ2-3	NA	TGTGCCAGCAGCCCCGGGACTGTCACAGATACGCAGTATTTT	CASSPGTVTDTQYF
TRBV27	NA	TRBJ2-7	NA	TGTGCCAGCAGTTTACTAGGGGGAGACGGAACCTACGAGCAGTACTTC	CASSLLGGDGTYEQYF